The text below deals with one T cell receptor beta chain. These data are taken from a study of shared clonotypes between healthy human individuals. The CDR3 is 12 amino acids. Germline V gene sequence: CDR1 SGHVS, CDR2 FNYEAQ. Trimming removed 5 bases at V and 9 bases at J, with 10 bases between. Each replicate PCR on the sorted subsets used roughly 190 ng DNA (roughly 27,000 T cell genomes). The table came from immunoSEQ multiplex PCR; TCRdb's copy has only in-frame clones and leaves some out. There are over a million clones in the sample; about 80% occur only once, and approximately 1.5% lies in the top ten.

This TCR was sampled from a man younger than 30 in good health. Sequencing was carried out using memory CD4+ T cells sorted from blood. Subset meaning: CD45RA-negative fraction. The chain links TRBV7-6 to TRBJ2-2; D is undetermined. The CDR3 sequence is CASSGSHRELFF. Written as DNA, the CDR3 is TGTGCCAGCAGCGGTTCCCACCGGGAGCTGTTTTTT.